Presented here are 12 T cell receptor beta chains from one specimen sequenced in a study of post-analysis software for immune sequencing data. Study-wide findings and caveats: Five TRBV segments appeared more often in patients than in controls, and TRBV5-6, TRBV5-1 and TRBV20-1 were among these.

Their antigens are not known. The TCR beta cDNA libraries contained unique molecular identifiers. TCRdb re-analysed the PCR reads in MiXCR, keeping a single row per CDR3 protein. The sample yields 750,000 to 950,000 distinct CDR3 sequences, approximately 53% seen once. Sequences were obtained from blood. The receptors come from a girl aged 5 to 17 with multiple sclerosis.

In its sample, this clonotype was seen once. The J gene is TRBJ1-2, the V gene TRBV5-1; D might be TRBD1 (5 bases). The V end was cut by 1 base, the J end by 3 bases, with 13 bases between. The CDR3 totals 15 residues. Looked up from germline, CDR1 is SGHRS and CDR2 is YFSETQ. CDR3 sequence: CASSLLLQGDYGYTF. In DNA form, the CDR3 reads TGCGCCAGCAGCTTGTTGCTCCAGGGTGACTATGGCTACACCTTC.

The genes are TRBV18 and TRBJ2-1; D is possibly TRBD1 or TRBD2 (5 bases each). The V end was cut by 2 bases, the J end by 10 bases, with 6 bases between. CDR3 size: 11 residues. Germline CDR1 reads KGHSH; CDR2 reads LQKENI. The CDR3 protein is CASSPGTEQFF. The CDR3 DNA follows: TGTGCCAGCTCACCAGGGACGGAGCAGTTCTTC.

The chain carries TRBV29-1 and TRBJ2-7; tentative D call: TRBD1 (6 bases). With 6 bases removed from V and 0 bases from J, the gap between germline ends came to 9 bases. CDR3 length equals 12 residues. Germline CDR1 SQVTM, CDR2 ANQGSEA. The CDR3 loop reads CSVWDNSYEQYF. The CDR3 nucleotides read TGCAGCGTGTGGGACAACTCCTACGAGCAGTACTTC.

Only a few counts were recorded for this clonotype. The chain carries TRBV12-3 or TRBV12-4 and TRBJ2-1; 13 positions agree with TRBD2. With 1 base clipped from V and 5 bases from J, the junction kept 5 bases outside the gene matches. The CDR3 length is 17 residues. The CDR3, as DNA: TGTGCCAGCAGTTTAGAGGGACTAGCGGGGTTTAACAATGAGCAGTTCTTC. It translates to CASSLEGLAGFNNEQFF.

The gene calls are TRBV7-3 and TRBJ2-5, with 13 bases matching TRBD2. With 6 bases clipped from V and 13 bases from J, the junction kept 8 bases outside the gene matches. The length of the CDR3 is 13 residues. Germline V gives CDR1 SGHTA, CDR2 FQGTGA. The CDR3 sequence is CASSTGLAGTWYF. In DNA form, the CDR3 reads TGTGCCAGCAGTACGGGACTAGCGGGAACATGGTACTTC.

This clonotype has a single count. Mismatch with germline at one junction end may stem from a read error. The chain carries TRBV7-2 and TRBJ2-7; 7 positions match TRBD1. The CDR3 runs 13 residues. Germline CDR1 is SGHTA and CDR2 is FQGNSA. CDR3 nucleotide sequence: TGCGCCAGCAGCTCCTATCGACAGGGCGTCCTGTACTTC. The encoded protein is CASSSYRQGVLYF.

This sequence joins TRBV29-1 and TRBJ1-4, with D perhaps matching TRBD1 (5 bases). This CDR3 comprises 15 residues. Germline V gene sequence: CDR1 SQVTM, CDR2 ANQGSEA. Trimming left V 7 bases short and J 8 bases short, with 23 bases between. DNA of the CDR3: TGCAGCGCTGGGGCCCGCGGTGGAGTTAGCGAAAAACTGTTTTTT. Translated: CSAGARGGVSEKLFF.

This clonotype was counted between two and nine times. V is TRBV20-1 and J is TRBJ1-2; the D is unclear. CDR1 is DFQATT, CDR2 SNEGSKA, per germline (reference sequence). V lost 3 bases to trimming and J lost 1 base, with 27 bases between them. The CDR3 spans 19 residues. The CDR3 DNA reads TGCAGTGCTAGTAGGCAAGGACGCCTACAACCTCGTGATAACTATGGCTACACCTTC. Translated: CSASRQGRLQPRDNYGYTF.

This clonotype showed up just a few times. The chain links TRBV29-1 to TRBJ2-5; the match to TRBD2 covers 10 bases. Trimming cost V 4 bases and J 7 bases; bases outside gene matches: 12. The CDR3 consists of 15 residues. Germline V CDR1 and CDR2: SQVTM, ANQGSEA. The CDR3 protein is CSVVSSGRAGMTQYF. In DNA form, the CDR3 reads TGCAGCGTTGTATCCAGCGGGAGGGCGGGGATGACCCAGTACTTC.

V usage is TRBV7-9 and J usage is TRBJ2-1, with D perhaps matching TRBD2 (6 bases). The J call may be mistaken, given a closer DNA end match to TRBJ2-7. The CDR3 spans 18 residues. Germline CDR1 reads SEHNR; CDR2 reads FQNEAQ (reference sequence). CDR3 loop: CASSSPFGRDPTYNEQYF. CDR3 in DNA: TGTGCCAGCAGCTCCCCCTTTGGGCGGGACCCCACCTACAATGAGCAGTACTTC.

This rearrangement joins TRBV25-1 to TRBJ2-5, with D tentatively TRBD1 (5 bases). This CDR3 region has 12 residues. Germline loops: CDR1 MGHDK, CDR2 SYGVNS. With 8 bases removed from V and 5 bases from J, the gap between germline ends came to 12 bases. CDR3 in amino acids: CASCPPGETQYF. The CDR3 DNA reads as TGTGCCAGCTGTCCGCCAGGGGAGACCCAGTACTTC.

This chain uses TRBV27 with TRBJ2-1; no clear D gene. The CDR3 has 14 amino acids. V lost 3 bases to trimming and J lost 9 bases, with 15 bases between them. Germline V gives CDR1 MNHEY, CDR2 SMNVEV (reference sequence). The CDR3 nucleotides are TGTGCCAGCAGTTTTATGGAGCCCCAGTCTGAGCAGTTCTTC. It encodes CASSFMEPQSEQFF.